A single sample gave rise to the 22 T cell receptor beta chains below, sequenced in a study of T cell changes during pregnancy in multiple sclerosis. Assay: immunoSEQ multiplex PCR; the TCRdb copy retains only in-frame clones and omits some. The sample contains more than 85,000 clones, 90% to 95% of which appear only once. The sequencing used peripheral blood, collected before pregnancy. The receptors were sampled from a female donor with multiple sclerosis, enrolled in a pregnancy study.

The chain has TRBV5-6 and TRBJ2-7; D is perhaps TRBD1 (6 bases). The CDR3 totals 15 residues. Germline V gene data show CDR1 as SGHDT and CDR2 as YYEEEE. Trimming removed 5 bases at V and 0 bases at J, with 15 bases between. CDR3 in amino acids: CASRYGQLGSYEQYF. The CDR3 region has the DNA TGTGCCAGCAGATACGGACAGCTCGGCTCCTACGAGCAGTACTTC.

The chain carries TRBV7-9 and TRBJ2-1; D call uncertain. The CDR3 sequence is 16 residues long. The germline V gene has CDR1 SEHNR and CDR2 FQNEAQ (reference sequence). V lost 0 bases, J lost 2 bases, and 11 bases lay in between. For the CDR3, the DNA is TGTGCCAGCAGCTTAGCGGCAGGCCCAGCCTACAATGAGCAGTTCTTC. It specifies CASSLAAGPAYNEQFF.

The chain combines TRBV7-2 with TRBJ2-7, with 7 bases aligning to TRBD1. V shed 5 bases and J 6 bases; nucleotides not matched to a gene: 16. Looked up from germline, CDR1 is SGHTA and CDR2 is FQGNSA. The CDR3 has 16 amino acids. CDR3 bases: TGTGCCAGCAGCCGGCCCACAGGGGCCGCCCCCCTCGAGCAGTACTTC. Encoded protein: CASSRPTGAAPLEQYF.

The J gene is TRBJ1-1, the V gene TRBV7-9; TRBD1 is a possible D gene (6 bases). This CDR3 has 18 residues. Germline V gene sequence: CDR1 SEHNR, CDR2 FQNEAQ (reference sequence). Trimming cost V 5 bases and J 2 bases, with 24 bases left between them. In DNA, the CDR3 is TGTGCCAGCAGCCGGAGAGGGGGTTTGGTTGCGGATAACACTGAAGCTTTCTTT. Its protein is CASSRRGGLVADNTEAFF.

This clone was counted a few times. Other DNA sequences in this specimen translate into the identical CDR3. The chain couples TRBV19 to TRBJ1-5; D not resolved. The CDR3 has 13 amino acids. Germline V lookup: CDR1 LNHDA, CDR2 SQIVND (reference sequence). The V and J ends lost 4 bases and 1 base respectively, with 5 bases between them. The CDR3 DNA sequence: TGTGCCAGTAGTACGTTAAGCAATCAGCCCCAGCATTTT. It codes for CASSTLSNQPQHF.

The V gene is TRBV19, the J gene TRBJ2-7; TRBD1 is a possible D gene (6 bases). CDR3 length: 13 residues. V gave up 8 bases and J gave up 3 bases, with 14 bases separating them. The germline V gene encodes CDR1 LNHDA and CDR2 SQIVND (reference sequence). The CDR3 sequence is CASGRDIYYEQYF. For the CDR3, the DNA is TGTGCCAGTGGCCGGGACATTTACTACGAGCAGTACTTC.

The chain has TRBV7-6 and TRBJ2-7; 8 bases map to TRBD2. The CDR3 loop spans 15 amino acids. Germline CDR1 SGHVS, CDR2 FNYEAQ. J lost 3 bases, V lost 0 bases, and 4 bases had no gene match. The CDR3 region is CASSLASGDLYEQYF. CDR3 coding DNA: TGTGCCAGCAGCTTAGCTAGCGGGGACCTCTACGAGCAGTACTTC.

The CDR3 reads CASSPGHGLEQYF. DNA for the CDR3: TGTGCCAGCTCACCCGGACATGGTCTGGAGCAGTACTTC. This chain connects TRBV18 to TRBJ2-7, with D perhaps TRBD1 (5 bases). The germline CDR1 and CDR2 sequences are KGHSH and LQKENI. Trimming stripped 3 bases from V and 7 bases from J, with 13 bases between. The CDR3 runs to 13 residues.

The chain has TRBV7-6 and TRBJ1-1, with a weak D call TRBD1 (5 bases). The CDR3 is made up of 15 amino acids. Germline values: CDR1 SGHVS, CDR2 FNYEAQ. Trimming stripped 2 bases from V and 7 bases from J, with 17 bases between. CDR3 residues: CASSLSWGVPVEAFF. The CDR3 DNA reads TGTGCCAGCAGCTTAAGCTGGGGGGTGCCGGTTGAAGCTTTCTTT. Filled out from reference TRBV7-6 and TRBJ1-1, the complete variable domain reads GAGVSQSPRYKVTKRGQDVALRCDPISGHVSLYWYRQALGQGPEFLTYFNYEAQQDKSGLPNDRFSAERPEGSISTLTIQRTEQRDSAMYRCASSLSWGVPVEAFFGQGTRLTVV.

The V call is TRBV27, the J call TRBJ2-7; 7 bases agree with TRBD1. This CDR3 comprises 14 residues. Germline values: CDR1 MNHEY, CDR2 SMNVEV (reference sequence). J was trimmed by 3 bases and V by 2 bases; bases with no gene match: 4. The CDR3 loop reads CASSLTGVGYEQYF. In DNA, the CDR3 is TGTGCCAGCAGTTTAACAGGGGTGGGCTACGAGCAGTACTTC.

The chain carries TRBV19 and TRBJ1-2; the match to TRBD1 covers 7 bases. This CDR3 contains 14 residues. CDR1 is LNHDA and CDR2 is SQIVND in the germline V gene (reference sequence). The trim removed 6 bases at V and 0 bases at J, leaving 4 bases unmatched. This chain's CDR3 is CASRQTGSNYGYTF. The CDR3 bases are TGTGCCAGTAGACAGACAGGGTCTAACTATGGCTACACCTTC.

This rearrangement joins TRBV18 to TRBJ2-7, with 9 bases matching TRBD1. Germline V gene lookup returns CDR1 KGHSH and CDR2 LQKENI. The CDR3 length is 17 residues. V was pared by 1 base and J by 0 bases, with 7 bases of the junction left unmatched. The CDR3 spells CASSPHPGQGISYEQYF. In nucleotides, the CDR3 is TGTGCCAGCTCACCACACCCGGGACAGGGAATCTCCTACGAGCAGTACTTC.

The J gene is TRBJ1-1, the V gene TRBV6-6; 12 bases are shared with TRBD1. Germline V lookup: CDR1 MNHNY, CDR2 SVGAGI (reference sequence). This CDR3 contains 14 residues. With V trimmed by 8 bases and J by 5 bases, 6 bases remained unmatched. The CDR3 is CASGGQGAKTEAFF. The CDR3 DNA reads as TGTGCCAGCGGGGGACAGGGGGCAAAGACTGAAGCTTTCTTT.

The chain combines TRBV7-9 with TRBJ2-5, with D uncertain. This CDR3 comprises 13 residues. V was cut by 4 bases and J by 5 bases, with 11 bases left in between. From germline, CDR1 is SEHNR and CDR2 FQNEAQ (reference sequence). The CDR3 DNA reads TGTGCCAGCAGCTCTGTATTACGGGAGACCCAGTACTTC. This translates into CASSSVLRETQYF. The full variable domain, in which reference TRBV7-9 and TRBJ2-5 provide the parts outside the CDR3, is DTGVSQNPRHKITKRGQNVTFRCDPISEHNRLYWYRQTLGQGPEFLTYFQNEAQLEKSRLLSDRFSAERPKGSFSTLEIQRTEQGDSAMYLCASSSVLRETQYFGPGTRLLVL.

The chain links TRBV14 to TRBJ2-7, with D perhaps TRBD2 (5 bases). The CDR3 has 14 amino acids. Germline V gene lookup returns CDR1 SGHDN and CDR2 FVKESK. The germline V and J ends were trimmed by 4 bases and 7 bases, with 17 bases remaining between them. In nucleotides, the CDR3 is TGTGCCAGCAGCCCACTAGGGCCCTTGGGGGAGCAGTACTTC. The encoded protein is CASSPLGPLGEQYF.

The V gene is TRBV30, the J gene TRBJ2-3; a weak D match, TRBD2 (6 bases). Germline assignment: CDR1 GTSNPN and CDR2 SVGIG (reference sequence). The CDR3 has 14 amino acids. V lost 1 base, J lost 0 bases, and 8 bases lay in between. The CDR3 region is CAWSGGLSTDTQYF. The CDR3 nucleotides read TGTGCCTGGAGTGGGGGACTTAGCACAGATACGCAGTATTTT.

This rearrangement joins TRBV7-8 to TRBJ1-3; 9 bases agree with TRBD1. The CDR3 is made up of 14 amino acids. The trim removed 6 bases at V and 4 bases at J, leaving 4 bases unmatched. From germline, CDR1 is SGHVS and CDR2 FQNEAQ. CDR3 in amino acids: CASRQTGGGNTIYF. The CDR3 DNA is TGTGCCAGCAGACAAACAGGGGGCGGAAACACCATATATTTT.

This clone was found once. The chain employs TRBV10-3 and TRBJ2-7, with D tentatively TRBD1 (6 bases). Looked up from germline, CDR1 is ENHRY and CDR2 is SYGVKD. The CDR3 runs 16 residues. V was clipped by 0 bases and J by 1 base, with 13 bases between them. The CDR3 coding sequence is TGTGCCATCAGTGAGTCACAGGGCCGATCGTCCTACGAGCAGTACTTC. Translating gives CAISESQGRSSYEQYF.

The V call is TRBV7-8, the J call TRBJ2-2; D is perhaps TRBD2 (5 bases). Germline V CDR1 and CDR2: SGHVS, FQNEAQ. Trimming removed 2 bases at V and 7 bases at J, with 14 bases between. This CDR3 spans 15 amino acids. The CDR3 DNA is TGTGCCAGCAGCTTATTGAGGGTTACCGTCGGGGAGCTGTTTTTT. It codes for CASSLLRVTVGELFF.

The CDR3 loop reads CASSLGTGGSQPQHF. As DNA, the CDR3 is TGCGCCAGCAGCCTCGGGACAGGGGGCTCTCAGCCCCAGCATTTT. The chain employs TRBV5-1 and TRBJ1-5; 12 nucleotides line up with TRBD1. This CDR3 is 15 amino acids long. Germline V gene sequence: CDR1 SGHRS, CDR2 YFSETQ. V lost 4 bases to trimming and J lost 6 bases; unmatched junction nucleotides: 5. The entire variable domain, with the rest obtained from reference TRBV5-1 and TRBJ1-5, is as follows: KAGVTQTPRYLIKTRGQQVTLSCSPISGHRSVSWYQQTPGQGLQFLFEYFSETQRNKGNFPGRFSGRQFSNSRSEMNVSTLELGDSALYLCASSLGTGGSQPQHFGDGTRLSIL.

Only one count was recorded for this clone. This chain connects TRBV27 to TRBJ2-1; 7 bases line up with TRBD1. CDR1 and CDR2 (germline): MNHEY, SMNVEV (reference sequence). The CDR3 extends over 12 amino acids. Losses at the gene ends were 5 bases for V and 10 bases for J; bases not matched to a gene: 5. CDR3 coding DNA: TGTGCCAGCAGTGACAGGGATCGGGAGCAGTTCTTC. Its translation is CASSDRDREQFF.

As DNA, the CDR3 is TGTGCCAGCAGTTCTCGGAGTGGGGCCAACGTCCTGACTTTC. It codes for CASSSRSGANVLTF. The gene calls are TRBV6-6 and TRBJ2-6; no definite D call. Germline-derived CDR1 and CDR2 are MNHNY and SVGAGI (reference sequence). The CDR3 runs to 14 residues. V lost 4 bases and J 3 bases, leaving 7 bases between the germline ends.